The text below deals with one T cell receptor beta chain. The antigen is unknown. V was cut by 5 bases and J by 2 bases, with 11 bases left in between. CDR3 length: 15 amino acids. Germline loops: CDR1 SGHRS, CDR2 YFSETQ. Adults with ileal or ileocolonic Crohn's disease and an indication for resection were eligible. The data are from a study of T cell repertoires in ileal Crohn's disease. The study, taken as a whole, reports: All patients with clonality above 26.8% had endoscopic recurrence. Sorted CD8 T cells held more high-frequency clones than CD4.

The protocol was immunoSEQ multiplex PCR, while the TCRdb copy is restricted to in-frame clones and leaves out a portion. The table lists around 7,400 clones, roughly 84% of them singletons. Sequenced material: ileal tissue. The chain is built from TRBV5-1 and TRBJ2-6, with D maybe TRBD1 (6 bases). The sequence was obtained from an adult with Crohn's disease. The CDR3 bases are TGCGCCAGCAGGCCCGGGACAACTGGGGCCAACGTCCTGACTTTC. Its protein product is CASRPGTTGANVLTF.